This T cell receptor (beta chain) was recorded in a study of cytomegalovirus exposure and HLA in healthy donors. Germline CDR1 is LGHNA and CDR2 is YSLEER. V lost 0 bases, J lost 3 bases, and 11 bases lay in between. CDR3 length equals 15 residues. It was with 60 Vbeta and 13 Jbeta primers that the PCR ran. The method was immunoSEQ multiplex PCR; TCRdb's version includes in-frame clones alone and lacks a portion of them. Of under 300,000 clones in the sample, roughly four fifths were seen once. The clonotype originates from a woman between 40 and 55 years old in good health and CMV-seropositive. The sequenced material came from PBMCs. This sequence joins TRBV4-3 and TRBJ2-5; the D gene is possibly TRBD1 (5 bases). CDR3 residues: CASSQDSAREETQYF. CDR3 DNA: TGCGCCAGCAGCCAAGATTCGGCCAGGGAAGAGACCCAGTACTTC.